These 22 T cell receptor beta chains came from one sample sequenced in a study of T cell repertoires in cytomegalovirus infection. No antigen is known for these receptors. TCRdb called the reads again in MiXCR, with one record for every CDR3 protein. Among approximately 81,000 distinct CDR3 sequences listed, approximately 24% were seen once. The specimen comprised CD8+ T cells from cultured PBMCs, sampled from culture after CMV antigen stimulation. These receptors were taken from a human donor in good health (CMV status not recorded). Some clones in this sample may be carry-over from other donors' samples.

This clonotype came up many times. The V gene is TRBV7-2, the J gene TRBJ1-1; possibly TRBD1 for D (6 bases). Germline V CDR1 and CDR2: SGHTA, FQGNSA. CDR3 length equals 17 residues. Trimming stripped 3 bases from V and 5 bases from J, with 22 bases between. The CDR3 sequence: CASSFEDRFRERTEAFF. The CDR3, as DNA: TGTGCCAGCAGCTTCGAGGACAGATTCCGGGAAAGGACTGAAGCTTTCTTT.

The V gene is TRBV7-6, the J gene TRBJ2-2; possibly TRBD2 for D (6 bases). The ends were cut back, 5 bases at V and 4 bases at J, with 11 bases in the middle. The CDR3 runs to 14 residues. The germline gives CDR1 SGHVS, CDR2 FNYEAQ. DNA of the CDR3: TGTGCCAGCAGCCACGGGACTTTCACCGGGGAGCTGTTTTTT. It encodes CASSHGTFTGELFF. Filled out from reference TRBV7-6 and TRBJ2-2, the complete variable domain reads GAGVSQSPRYKVTKRGQDVALRCDPISGHVSLYWYRQALGQGPEFLTYFNYEAQQDKSGLPNDRFSAERPEGSISTLTIQRTEQRDSAMYRCASSHGTFTGELFFGEGSRLTVL.

The chain is built from TRBV6-1 and TRBJ1-2; a weak D match, TRBD1 (5 bases). The CDR3 totals 15 residues. Trimming stripped 2 bases from V and 2 bases from J, with 12 bases between. Germline loops: CDR1 MNHNS, CDR2 SASEGT. The CDR3 is CASSEINWGNYGYTF. As DNA, the CDR3 is TGTGCCAGCAGTGAAATTAACTGGGGGAACTATGGCTACACCTTC.

The chain carries TRBV7-3 and TRBJ2-3; D unclear. V was cut by 1 base and J by 3 bases, with 5 bases left in between. Germline V gene data show CDR1 as SGHTA and CDR2 as FQGTGA. The CDR3 has 13 amino acids. CDR3 in DNA: TGTGCCAGCAGCTTAATAGATACAGATACGCAGTATTTT. This encodes CASSLIDTDTQYF.

This clonotype was counted many times. The rearrangement links TRBV28 to TRBJ2-1, with TRBD1 as a possible D gene (5 bases). The V gene lost 3 bases and the J gene lost 8 bases, with 14 bases spanning the gap. CDR3 length equals 14 residues. The germline V gene encodes CDR1 MDHEN and CDR2 SYDVKM. CDR3: CASSFSAGMHEQFF. The CDR3 coding sequence is TGTGCCAGCAGTTTCTCCGCAGGGATGCATGAGCAGTTCTTC.

This clonotype was picked up a small number of times. The chain joins TRBV27 to TRBJ1-5; 7 bases line up with TRBD1. Germline CDR1 and CDR2: MNHEY and SMNVEV (reference sequence). The CDR3 consists of 15 residues. V was pared by 6 bases and J by 0 bases, with 5 bases of the junction left unmatched. CDR3 nucleotides: TGTGCCAGCAGCCCCGGGACAGCTAGCAATCAGCCCCAGCATTTT. Residues: CASSPGTASNQPQHF.

This clonotype was counted between two and nine times. V is TRBV19 and J is TRBJ1-5; perhaps TRBD1 as D (5 bases). The CDR3 length is 16 residues. Trimming took off 7 bases at V and 4 bases at J, with 20 bases between the two ends. Germline assignment: CDR1 LNHDA and CDR2 SQIVND (reference sequence). The CDR3 sequence: CASTLLSTGRNQPQHF. In nucleotides, the CDR3 is TGTGCCAGTACCTTACTTTCAACGGGGCGTAATCAGCCCCAGCATTTT.

This clonotype showed up many times. The rearrangement uses TRBV7-9 and TRBJ1-4, with 7 bases identical to TRBD1. CDR3 length: 19 residues. Germline V gene data show CDR1 as SEHNR and CDR2 as FQNEAQ (reference sequence). J was trimmed by 2 bases and V by 5 bases; bases with no gene match: 17. DNA for the CDR3: TGTGCCAGCAGCAAACGGCTCCGGGACAGCCCCTCGACTAATGAAAAACTGTTTTTT. Its protein product is CASSKRLRDSPSTNEKLFF.

This clonotype was observed a few times. The chain uses TRBV6-2 or TRBV6-3 and TRBJ2-2; D remains ambiguous. Germline V gene lookup returns CDR1 MNHEY and CDR2 SVGEGT. This CDR3 has 17 amino acids. Trimming left V 5 bases short and J 5 bases short, with 21 bases between. The CDR3 spells CASSPSTTTGHTGELFF. The CDR3 coding sequence is TGTGCCAGCAGTCCATCAACCACCACCGGGCATACCGGGGAGCTGTTTTTT.

This chain links TRBV27 with TRBJ2-3; 8 bases are shared with TRBD2. V dropped 1 base and J dropped 4; count of bases not matched to a gene: 7. Germline V gene data show CDR1 as MNHEY and CDR2 as SMNVEV (reference sequence). This CDR3 contains 16 residues. The CDR3 sequence: CASSLFSGGPSDTQYF. In nucleotides, the CDR3 is TGTGCCAGCAGTTTATTTTCGGGGGGGCCGTCAGATACGCAGTATTTT.

This clonotype has a count of ten or more. The chain couples TRBV19 to TRBJ1-1; D is perhaps TRBD1 (6 bases). The CDR3 covers 15 residues. V lost 3 bases and J lost 4, with 15 bases in between. The germline CDR1 and CDR2 sequences are LNHDA and SQIVND (reference sequence). CDR3 bases: TGTGCCAGTAGTATCCCACAGGGATTTCTCACTGAAGCTTTCTTT. Encoded protein: CASSIPQGFLTEAFF.

This clonotype was detected only once. This chain connects TRBV11-3 to TRBJ2-1; D is ambiguous. The CDR3 sequence is 12 residues long. V lost 5 bases and J 0 bases, leaving 2 bases between the germline ends. Germline V CDR1 and CDR2: SGHNT, YENEEA. CDR3 sequence: CASSDSYNEQFF. The CDR3 region has the DNA TGTGCCAGCAGCGACTCCTACAATGAGCAGTTCTTC.

V is TRBV27 and J is TRBJ1-5; D is uncertain. The CDR3 consists of 16 residues. Per the germline V gene, CDR1 is MNHEY and CDR2 is SMNVEV (reference sequence). V lost 2 bases, J lost 4 bases, and 15 bases lay in between. The CDR3 DNA reads TGTGCCAGCAGTTTACAGCCGGCAGGAGTTAATCAGCCCCAGCATTTT. It translates to CASSLQPAGVNQPQHF.

This clonotype was seen a single time. This chain connects TRBV20-1 to TRBJ1-3; D remains ambiguous. Trimming pared 0 bases from V and 0 bases from J, leaving 15 bases between. The CDR3 totals 17 residues. CDR1 is DFQATT and CDR2 is SNEGSKA in the germline V gene (reference sequence). CDR3 nucleotide sequence: TGCAGTGCTAGAGATCGAATCATCGGCCTCTCTGGAAACACCATATATTTT. It encodes CSARDRIIGLSGNTIYF.

This clonotype occurred a few times. The chain employs TRBV6-2 or TRBV6-3 and TRBJ1-1, with D unresolved. Trimming removed 6 bases at V and 3 bases at J, with 8 bases between. The CDR3 consists of 12 residues. From germline, CDR1 is MNHEY and CDR2 SVGEGT. The CDR3 nucleotides read TGTGCCAGCAGCCTCTTCGACACTGAAGCTTTCTTT. It is translated as CASSLFDTEAFF.

This clonotype has at least ten counts. This sequence joins TRBV30 and TRBJ2-1, with D uncertain. Trimming shortened V by 3 bases and J by 2 bases, and 8 bases separated the two germline ends. The CDR3 totals 13 residues. The germline gives CDR1 GTSNPN, CDR2 SVGIG (reference sequence). The CDR3 nucleotides are TGTGCCTGGAGGCCGCTGGCCTACAATGAGCAGTTCTTC. Protein: CAWRPLAYNEQFF.

This clonotype was recorded at least ten times. The chain uses TRBV19 and TRBJ2-7, with D possibly matching TRBD2 (6 bases). V was trimmed by 3 bases and J by 3 bases, leaving 12 bases between them. The CDR3 covers 14 residues. Germline V gene lookup returns CDR1 LNHDA and CDR2 SQIVND (reference sequence). The CDR3 region is CASSMEGRIYEQYF. The CDR3 DNA follows: TGTGCCAGTAGTATGGAGGGCCGTATCTACGAGCAGTACTTC.

This clonotype turned up a few times. The chain is built from TRBV20-1 and TRBJ1-1, with a tentative D call TRBD1 (6 bases). Germline CDR1 is DFQATT and CDR2 is SNEGSKA (reference sequence). Between the trimmed V and J ends, which lost 4 bases and 5 bases, there was a span of 11 bases. CDR3 size: 12 residues. The DNA for the CDR3 is TGCAGTGCTATTGCTCAGGGGACTGAAGCTTTCTTT. Translating it yields CSAIAQGTEAFF.

This clonotype has a count of ten or more. The chain has TRBV20-1 and TRBJ1-2; TRBD1 might be the D (6 bases). Germline-derived CDR1 and CDR2 are DFQATT and SNEGSKA (reference sequence). This CDR3 is 14 amino acids long. V was shortened by 4 bases and J by 1 base, with 13 bases between the two germline ends. The CDR3 reads CSANHRDNNYGYTF. The CDR3 bases are TGCAGTGCTAATCACAGGGACAATAACTATGGCTACACCTTC.

The V and J genes are TRBV6-2 or TRBV6-3 and TRBJ1-1; D is possibly TRBD1 (6 bases). The CDR3 runs 11 residues. V lost 8 bases to trimming and J lost 6 bases, with 10 bases between them. Germline-derived CDR1 and CDR2 are MNHEY and SVGEGT. In nucleotides, the CDR3 is TGTGCCAGCGCGGGACATCCTGAAGCTTTCTTT. Translating gives CASAGHPEAFF.

V gene TRBV7-9 combines with J gene TRBJ2-1; TRBD1 matches 10 bases. Germline V gene data show CDR1 as SEHNR and CDR2 as FQNEAQ (reference sequence). After removal of 5 bases from V and 8 bases from J, the junction contained 6 bases not matched to a gene. The CDR3 has 14 amino acids. CDR3 nucleotide sequence: TGTGCCAGCAGCCCCCGACAGGGGGCCGATGAGCAGTTCTTC. Its translation: CASSPRQGADEQFF.

There are a few counts of this clonotype. J is TRBJ1-5 and V is TRBV19; D is undetermined. Trimming removed 4 bases from V and 11 bases from J, with 18 bases in between. Germline CDR1 LNHDA, CDR2 SQIVND (reference sequence). The CDR3 sequence is 14 residues long. This CDR3 reads CASSKRAGEVAQHF. The DNA of the CDR3 is TGTGCCAGTAGTAAGCGGGCCGGAGAGGTGGCCCAGCATTTT.